What follows are 16 T cell receptor beta chains derived from one specimen sequenced in a study of blood T cell repertoires in COVID-19. Generated by immunoSEQ multiplex PCR, the TCRdb table keeps only in-frame clones and is missing some. The sample holds fewer than 250,000 clones, roughly 86% seen once. The sample taken for sequencing was PBMCs or T cells enriched from blood (not recorded which). The receptors were sampled from a woman aged 40 to 50 in a cohort exposed to, infected with or recovered from COVID-19 (not recorded which).

This chain links TRBV4-1 with TRBJ1-2, with D tentatively TRBD1 (6 bases). Looked up from germline, CDR1 is MGHRA and CDR2 is YSYEKL. V was pared by 1 base and J by 7 bases, with 16 bases between. The CDR3 extends over 15 amino acids. The CDR3 nucleotides are TGCGCCAGCAGCCAAGGATTTGGGGGGGCGAGTGGCTACACCTTC. Translation gives CASSQGFGGASGYTF.

This clone was picked up one time. The V gene is TRBV7-2, the J gene TRBJ2-2, with D possibly TRBD1 on 6 matching bases. Trimming removed 3 bases from V and 2 bases from J, with 13 bases in between. Germline CDR1 reads SGHTA; CDR2 reads FQGNSA. This CDR3 contains 16 residues. As DNA, the CDR3 is TGTGCCAGCAGCTTCTTGCCACAGGGTAACACCGGGGAGCTGTTTTTT. It translates to CASSFLPQGNTGELFF.

The chain combines TRBV13 with TRBJ2-5; 10 positions match TRBD1. The V gene end was trimmed by 5 bases and the J gene end by 4 bases; junction bases not matched to a gene: 10. This CDR3 spans 16 amino acids. CDR1 and CDR2 from the germline V gene are PRHDT and FYEKMQ (reference sequence). The CDR3 nucleotides read TGTGCCAGCAGCGAAAGACAGGGGGCGTCGAGAGAGACCCAGTACTTC. It specifies CASSERQGASRETQYF. Variable domain in full (rest from reference TRBV13 and TRBJ2-5): AAGVIQSPRHLIKEKRETATLKCYPIPRHDTVYWYQQGPGQDPQFLISFYEKMQSDKGSIPDRFSAQQFSDYHSELNMSSLELGDSALYFCASSERQGASRETQYFGPGTRLLVL.

The V and J genes are TRBV10-3 and TRBJ2-7, with D tentatively TRBD2 (5 bases). Germline V gene data show CDR1 as ENHRY and CDR2 as SYGVKD. CDR3 length: 15 amino acids. Deletions cut 7 bases from V and 3 bases from J, with 19 bases between. In DNA, the CDR3 is TGTGCCATCAATAATGGCTCGAGGGAGTTCTACGAGCAGTACTTC. Translated, it gives CAINNGSREFYEQYF.

The CDR3 DNA follows: TGTGCCACCAGTGCCCTCAGCGGGGGGGCCGCCGATGAGCAGTTCTTC. This translates into CATSALSGGAADEQFF. V and J are TRBV24-1 and TRBJ2-1, with 10 bases aligning to TRBD2. V lost 5 bases to trimming and J lost 8 bases; unmatched junction nucleotides: 11. The CDR3 totals 16 residues. Germline V lookup: CDR1 KGHDR, CDR2 SFDVKD.

This chain connects TRBV5-5 to TRBJ2-2, with 10 bases matching TRBD2. Germline V gene sequence: CDR1 SGHKS, CDR2 YYEKEE (reference sequence). V was clipped by 3 bases and J by 4 bases; unmatched bases: 12. The CDR3 loop spans 18 amino acids. CDR3 nucleotide sequence: TGTGCCAGCAGCTGGGGGGCAGCGGGAGGGCCGGGCACCGGGGAGCTGTTTTTT. Amino acids: CASSWGAAGGPGTGELFF.

The J gene is TRBJ1-5, the V gene TRBV19; TRBD1 aligns across 7 bases. After removal of 4 bases from V and 2 bases from J, the junction contained 5 bases not matched to a gene. CDR1 and CDR2 from the germline V gene are LNHDA and SQIVND (reference sequence). The CDR3 has 15 amino acids. This chain's CDR3 is CASSRQGGGNQPQHF. CDR3 sequence (DNA): TGTGCCAGTAGTAGACAGGGCGGAGGCAATCAGCCCCAGCATTTT. Combining the CDR3 with reference TRBV19 and TRBJ1-5 gives the whole variable domain DGGITQSPKYLFRKEGQNVTLSCEQNLNHDAMYWYRQDPGQGLRLIYYSQIVNDFQKGDIAEGYSVSREKKESFPLTVTSAQKNPTAFYLCASSRQGGGNQPQHFGDGTRLSIL.

V usage is TRBV4-2 and J usage is TRBJ2-5, with TRBD2 as a possible D gene (6 bases). The germline V and J ends were trimmed by 3 bases and 4 bases, with 24 bases remaining between them. Looked up from germline, CDR1 is LGHNA and CDR2 is YNFKEQ. This CDR3 is 18 amino acids long. CDR3 DNA: TGTGCCAGCAGCCAGAGATCCCGGCGAGGAGGGCAGGGAGAGACCCAGTACTTC. It is translated as CASSQRSRRGGQGETQYF.

The genes are TRBV5-4 and TRBJ2-2; no firm D call. Trimming took 4 bases from V and 4 from J, leaving 5 bases between them. Germline CDR1 is SGHNT and CDR2 is YYREEE (reference sequence). The CDR3 has 12 residues. CDR3 nucleotides: TGTGCCAGCAGCCCTCCCACCGGGGAGCTGTTTTTT. This translates into CASSPPTGELFF.

This clone occurred a few times. This chain connects TRBV7-9 to TRBJ2-7, with no clear D. The germline gives CDR1 SEHNR, CDR2 FQNEAQ (reference sequence). The CDR3 is 13 amino acids. V was shortened by 1 base and J by 5 bases, with 9 bases between the two germline ends. As DNA, the CDR3 is TGTGCCAGCAGCTTAGTCGTCAGTAACGAGCAGTACTTC. Its translation is CASSLVVSNEQYF.

The chain uses TRBV10-3 and TRBJ2-3; 13 bases agree with TRBD2. This CDR3 contains 17 residues. The germline V gene encodes CDR1 ENHRY and CDR2 SYGVKD. With 10 bases clipped from V and 2 bases from J, the junction kept 12 bases outside the gene matches. Here the CDR3 reads CATTDPGLAGNTDTQYF. In nucleotides, the CDR3 is TGTGCCACCACGGACCCGGGACTAGCGGGGAACACAGATACGCAGTATTTT.

V gene TRBV7-9 combines with J gene TRBJ1-2; D might be TRBD1 (5 bases). The CDR3 runs to 16 residues. Trimming left V 7 bases short and J 2 bases short, with 20 bases between. CDR1 is SEHNR and CDR2 is FQNEAQ in the germline V gene (reference sequence). The CDR3 DNA is TGTGCCAGCACCACATCATCCAAAAACAGGAACTATGGCTACACCTTC. Translated: CASTTSSKNRNYGYTF.

V and J are TRBV27 and TRBJ1-1; TRBD1 might be the D (5 bases). This CDR3 has 13 residues. The germline V and J ends were trimmed by 3 bases and 4 bases, with 9 bases remaining between them. Looked up from germline, CDR1 is MNHEY and CDR2 is SMNVEV (reference sequence). The CDR3 protein is CASSLGRGTEAFF. The CDR3 region has the DNA TGTGCCAGCAGTTTGGGTAGGGGCACTGAAGCTTTCTTT.

This clone occurred a few times. This chain connects TRBV4-3 to TRBJ1-1; 9 nucleotides agree with TRBD1. The CDR3 consists of 16 residues. J was trimmed by 2 bases and V by 4 bases; bases with no gene match: 8. Per the germline V gene, CDR1 is LGHNA and CDR2 is YSLEER. CDR3 in DNA: TGCGCCAGCAGCCCCCTACAGGGGGCGTATAACACTGAAGCTTTCTTT. Translation gives CASSPLQGAYNTEAFF.

This chain uses TRBV28 with TRBJ2-5; no firm D call. Trimming removed 5 bases from V and 1 base from J, with 11 bases in between. In germline, CDR1 is MDHEN, CDR2 SYDVKM. The CDR3 totals 14 residues. The CDR3 nucleotides read TGTGCCAGCAGTGGGCAGGCACTCCAAGAGACCCAGTACTTC. Residues: CASSGQALQETQYF.

This chain uses TRBV13 with TRBJ2-7; D possibly corresponds to TRBD2 (7 bases). The V and J ends lost 3 bases and 5 bases respectively, with 14 bases between them. CDR1 is PRHDT and CDR2 is FYEKMQ in the germline V gene (reference sequence). This CDR3 spans 14 amino acids. CDR3 nucleotides: TGTGCCAGCAGCTTTCGGGGGGCCGGGGACGAGCAGTACTTC. It encodes CASSFRGAGDEQYF.